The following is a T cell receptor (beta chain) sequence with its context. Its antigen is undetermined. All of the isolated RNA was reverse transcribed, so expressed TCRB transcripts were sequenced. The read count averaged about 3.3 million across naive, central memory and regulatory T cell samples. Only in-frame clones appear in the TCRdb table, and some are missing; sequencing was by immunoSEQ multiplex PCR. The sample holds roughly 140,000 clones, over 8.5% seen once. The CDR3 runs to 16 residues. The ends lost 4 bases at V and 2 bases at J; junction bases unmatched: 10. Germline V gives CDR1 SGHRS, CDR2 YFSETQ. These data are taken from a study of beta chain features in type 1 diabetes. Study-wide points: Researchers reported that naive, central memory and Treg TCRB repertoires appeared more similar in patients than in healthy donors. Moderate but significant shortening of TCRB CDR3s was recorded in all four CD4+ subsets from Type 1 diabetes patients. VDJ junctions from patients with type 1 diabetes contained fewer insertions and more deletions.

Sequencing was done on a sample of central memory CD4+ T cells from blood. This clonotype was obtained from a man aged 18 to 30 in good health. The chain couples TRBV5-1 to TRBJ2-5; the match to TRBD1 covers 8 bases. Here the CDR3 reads CASSPWTGKGQETQYF. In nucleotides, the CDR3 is TGCGCCAGCAGCCCATGGACAGGGAAGGGGCAAGAGACCCAGTACTTC.